A selection of T cell receptor beta chains follows, all from one sample in a study of blood T cell repertoires in COVID-19. Data came from immunoSEQ multiplex PCR; TCRdb stores just in-frame clones and leaves some out. The sample consists of fewer than 85,000 clones, 80% to 90% of them appearing once. The sequencing sample was made of peripheral blood. The receptor set was obtained from an older woman with acute or convalescent COVID-19. Each CDR3 is given with its conserved first and last residue. The D gene is left open where the match is weak. A clone size is listed for some rows: how often the clone was seen (once, few, many), or a class if it is expanded.

d_call j_call clone_size v_call cdr3_nt cdr3_aa
TRBD1 TRBJ1-5 NA TRBV19 TGTGCCAGTAGTCCCGGGACAGGCAATCAGCCCCAGCATTTT CASSPGTGNQPQHF
TRBD1 TRBJ1-2 NA TRBV29-1 TGCAGCGTTGAAGAGACGGTCAGGGGGCCCTATGGCTACACCTTC CSVEETVRGPYGYTF
NA TRBJ1-5 once TRBV7-9 TGTGCCAGCAGCTTAGGACAGGCCGTATCCAATCAGCCCCAGCATTTT CASSLGQAVSNQPQHF
TRBD1 TRBJ2-2 NA TRBV28 TGTGCCAGCAGTTTACGGGACAGGGGGCTTGGCGGGGAGCTGTTTTTT CASSLRDRGLGGELFF
NA TRBJ1-1 NA TRBV15 TGTGCCACCAGCAGTGCCGGGAGGAAAGTTTTCTTT CATSSAGRKVFF
NA TRBJ1-4 NA TRBV30 TGTGCCTGGAGTGAGACGGGGGAAAAACTGTTTTTT CAWSETGEKLFF
NA TRBJ1-1 NA TRBV24-1 TGTGCCACCAGTGATGGCGGGAGGGGCAACGCTGAAGCTTTCTTT CATSDGGRGNAEAFF
NA TRBJ1-1 NA TRBV5-1 TGCGCCAGCAGCTTGACACCGAACACTGAAGCTTTCTTT CASSLTPNTEAFF
NA TRBJ2-1 NA TRBV11-2 TGTGCCAGCAGCTTAGATAGCCTAGTGAGCTATGAGCAGTTCTTC CASSLDSLVSYEQFF
TRBD1 TRBJ1-4 many TRBV19 TGTGCCAGTAGTATAGGAACCGGGACAGCGGAAAAACTGTTTTTT CASSIGTGTAEKLFF
TRBD1 TRBJ2-5 NA TRBV24-1 TGTGCCACCAGTGACCTCGGACAGGGTGGGGGGGAGACCCAGTACTTC CATSDLGQGGGETQYF
NA TRBJ1-6 NA TRBV6-2/TRBV6-3 TGTGCCAGCAGTTTTCGGGATTCACCCCTCCACTTT CASSFRDSPLHF
TRBD1 TRBJ2-5 NA TRBV30 TGTGCCTGGAGGACAGGGGGCGCGGAGACCCAGTACTTC CAWRTGGAETQYF
TRBD1 TRBJ1-5 NA TRBV5-6 TGTGCCAGCAGCTTTACGGGACAGCTATCCAATCAGCCCCAGCATTTT CASSFTGQLSNQPQHF
TRBD2 TRBJ2-3 once TRBV11-2 TGTGCCAGCAGCATCGGGACTAGCGGAGATACGCAGTATTTT CASSIGTSGDTQYF
TRBD1 TRBJ1-2 NA TRBV18 TGTGCCAGCTCACCAACAGGGGTGCCTAACTATGGCTACACCTTC CASSPTGVPNYGYTF
TRBD1 TRBJ2-2 NA TRBV7-2 TGTGCCAGCAGCTTAGCCGGGACAGGGCCCGGGGAGCTGTTTTTT CASSLAGTGPGELFF
TRBD1 TRBJ1-5 NA TRBV19 TGTGCCAGTAGTGTGACCGGGACAGGGGAGGGTCAGCCCCAGCATTTT CASSVTGTGEGQPQHF
TRBD2 TRBJ2-1 once TRBV10-1 TGCGCCAGCAGTGGCACTAGCGGGGGTTATCACAGCTCCTACAATGAGCAGTTCTTC CASSGTSGGYHSSYNEQFF
TRBD1 TRBJ2-2 NA TRBV5-1 TGCGCCAGCAGCTTGGGACGTGGGACAGGGAAGGTTAGCGGGGAGCTGTTTTTT CASSLGRGTGKVSGELFF
TRBD1 TRBJ2-1 NA TRBV6-5 TGTGCCAGCAGGCCTCACAGGGGCAGGGATGAGCAGTTCTTC CASRPHRGRDEQFF
NA TRBJ1-1 NA TRBV11-2 TGTGCCAGCAGCTTAATGGCAGGGCAGAACACTGAAGCTTTCTTT CASSLMAGQNTEAFF
NA TRBJ1-6 NA TRBV6-5 TGTGCCAGCAGCGGGGGGAATTCACCCCTCCACTTT CASSGGNSPLHF
TRBD1 TRBJ1-6 once TRBV6-5 TGTGCCAGCCAGGGGGATGAGTCACCCCTCCACTTT CASQGDESPLHF
NA TRBJ1-1 NA TRBV18 TGTGCCAGCTCACCTTCCCCAGGGAGGCCTACGAACACTGAAGCTTTCTTT CASSPSPGRPTNTEAFF
TRBD1 TRBJ1-4 NA TRBV5-1 TGCGCCAGCAGCTCCACAGGGGCAGCTAATGAAAAACTGTTTTTT CASSSTGAANEKLFF
TRBD1 TRBJ2-7 few TRBV5-1 TGCGCCAGCAGCACCTGGGACAGCAACTACGAGCAGTACTTC CASSTWDSNYEQYF
NA TRBJ1-6 NA TRBV6-5 TGTGCCAGCAAGCGCTCCTATAATTCACCCCTCCACTTT CASKRSYNSPLHF
TRBD1 TRBJ1-1 few TRBV20-1 TGCAGTGCGAAGACAGGGCATGAAGCTTTCTTT CSAKTGHEAFF
NA TRBJ2-2 once TRBV5-1 TGCGCCAGCAGCCAACTCTCGGGGGTCACCACCGGGGAGCTGTTTTTT CASSQLSGVTTGELFF
TRBD1 TRBJ2-1 NA TRBV5-1 TGCGCCAGCAGCTCAGGACAGGGGGATGTCAATGAGCAGTTCTTC CASSSGQGDVNEQFF
NA TRBJ1-1 many TRBV30 TGTGCCTGGAGTGTACGGGCAGGGAAGAACACTGAAGCTTTCTTT CAWSVRAGKNTEAFF
NA TRBJ1-2 NA TRBV5-5 TGTGCCAGCAGCTTGGGACAGGCGCTTTATGGCTACACCTTC CASSLGQALYGYTF
TRBD1 TRBJ1-6 NA TRBV18 TGTGCCAGCTCACTGGGACAGGATAATTCACCCCTCCACTTT CASSLGQDNSPLHF
TRBD1 TRBJ2-3 NA TRBV6-6 TGTGCCAGCAGTGACAGGGGGGCGGGCACAGATACGCAGTATTTT CASSDRGAGTDTQYF
NA TRBJ2-1 NA TRBV6-5 TGTGCCAGCAGCCCATACAATGAGCAGTTCTTC CASSPYNEQFF
TRBD1 TRBJ2-2 NA TRBV27 TGTGCCAGCAGGTTCGGGACAGAAGGTGTCGGGGAGCTGTTTTTT CASRFGTEGVGELFF
TRBD1 TRBJ1-4 NA TRBV4-3 TGCGCCAGCAGCCAAGACTACAGGGGGCCAACTAATGAAAAACTGTTTTTT CASSQDYRGPTNEKLFF
NA TRBJ2-6 NA TRBV6-6 TGTGCCAGCAGTTACCCCAAGGGGGCTGGGGCCAACGTCCTGACTTTC CASSYPKGAGANVLTF
NA TRBJ2-2 NA TRBV13 TGTGCCAGCAGCCTGTCATGGAGCGGCTCGAACACCGGGGAGCTGTTTTTT CASSLSWSGSNTGELFF
TRBD1 TRBJ1-4 NA TRBV10-3 TGTGCCACCGGACAGGTTGGTGAAAAACTGTTTTTT CATGQVGEKLFF
NA TRBJ1-2 NA TRBV4-3 TGCGCCAGCAGCCAATTGGAGACAGTAGAGAACTATGGCTACACCTTC CASSQLETVENYGYTF
TRBD1 TRBJ1-1 many TRBV18 TGTGCCAGCTCACCACGTTCTTGGGACAGGGTCCACACTGAAGCTTTCTTT CASSPRSWDRVHTEAFF
TRBD1 TRBJ2-1 NA TRBV11-2 TGTGCCAGCAGCCAGGGACAGTACAATGAGCAGTTCTTC CASSQGQYNEQFF
TRBD1 TRBJ2-1 NA TRBV6-5 TGTGCCAGCAGCCAGACAGGGGAAGTGGTAGATGAGCAGTTCTTC CASSQTGEVVDEQFF
NA TRBJ1-2 NA TRBV30 TGTGCCTGGAGTGTACGTGCGGACTATGGCTACACCTTC CAWSVRADYGYTF